This T cell receptor (beta chain) comes out of a study of blood T cell repertoires in COVID-19. The CDR3 covers 19 residues. The V gene's germline CDR1 is MGHRA and CDR2 YSYEKL. V lost 3 bases and J lost 4; bases outside the gene matches: 10. In the study's own analysis: Researchers report that nucleated cell counts were estimated from reference gene primer amplification. The table came from immunoSEQ multiplex PCR; TCRdb's copy has only in-frame clones and leaves some out. The V and J calls and the clone size are those of that table, but D and trimming were determined from the DNA. Counted here are about 170,000 clones, over 90% occurring once; the ten biggest clones make up 0.53%.

Sequencing input: peripheral blood. The TCR was taken from a man aged 50 to 59 with acute or convalescent COVID-19. The V gene is TRBV4-1, the J gene TRBJ2-3; 16 bases fit TRBD2. The CDR3 spells CASSHDPGLAGGYPDTQYF. The CDR3, as DNA: TGCGCCAGCAGCCACGACCCGGGACTAGCGGGGGGGTATCCAGATACGCAGTATTTT.